These T cell receptor beta chains were read from a single sample in a study of cytotoxic CD8 clonotypes in ibrutinib-treated CLL. Assay used: immunoSEQ multiplex PCR; TCRdb lists only in-frame clones, some missing. The sample has more than 200,000 clones; 70% are singletons. Sequenced material: PBMCs, taken after 24 months of ibrutinib treatment. These TCRs come from a human donor with chronic lymphocytic leukemia. CDR3s include the opening cysteine and the closing phenylalanine or tryptophan. Fields, in order: D gene, CDR3 length, clone size, J gene, V gene, CDR3 DNA, CDR3 protein. A D gene is named only where the DNA matches it firmly. Some rows have no size entry. The others give once, few or many, or a class for an expanded clone.

NA 14 NA TRBJ2-2 TRBV30 TGTGCCTGGAGTAAGGACCCGATGGCCGGGGAGCTGTTTTTT CAWSKDPMAGELFF
TRBD2 17 NA TRBJ2-5 TRBV4-2 TGTGCCAGCAGCCCCGGACTAGCGGGAGATCTTAGTGAGACCCAGTACTTC CASSPGLAGDLSETQYF
NA 17 NA TRBJ2-1 TRBV4-3 TGCGCCAGCAGCCATCCCTTGGCCGGGACGGGATACAATGAGCAGTTCTTC CASSHPLAGTGYNEQFF
NA 13 few TRBJ1-3 TRBV7-9 TGTGCCAGCAGCTTAAGCTCTGGAAACACCATATATTTT CASSLSSGNTIYF
NA 12 NA TRBJ2-1 TRBV28 TGTGCCAGCACCCAAGGGGGGAGTGAGCAGTTCTTC CASTQGGSEQFF
NA 14 NA TRBJ1-4 TRBV6-6 TGTGCCACCCAAGGGCGGGGGGCTAATGAAAAACTGTTTTTT CATQGRGANEKLFF
NA 13 NA TRBJ2-7 TRBV19 TGTGCCAGTAGTAAATTAGGGGGCTACGAGCAGTACTTC CASSKLGGYEQYF
NA 14 NA TRBJ2-5 TRBV9 TGTGCCAGCAGCGTAGTGGGGAGCGAAGAGACCCAGTACTTC CASSVVGSEETQYF
NA 13 NA TRBJ2-7 TRBV5-1 TGCGCCAGCAGCTCTGGCCCGGGGAGGGAGCAGTACTTC CASSSGPGREQYF
NA 13 once TRBJ2-5 TRBV6-1 TGTGCCAGCAGTGATCCCAGGGGAGAGACCCAGTACTTC CASSDPRGETQYF
NA 12 NA TRBJ1-1 TRBV6-5 TGTGCCAGCAGTCGACAGAACACTGAAGCTTTCTTT CASSRQNTEAFF
NA 15 NA TRBJ1-5 TRBV4-3 TGCGCCAGCAGCCAAGGATTTACAGGGTGGCAGCCCCAGCATTTT CASSQGFTGWQPQHF
NA 15 NA TRBJ2-7 TRBV19 TGTGCCAGTAGTGCTACCGGGACGGCTCTCAGCGAGCAGTACTTC CASSATGTALSEQYF
TRBD2 14 NA TRBJ2-3 TRBV7-2 TGTGCCAGCAGATGGACTAGCGGCACAGATACGCAGTATTTT CASRWTSGTDTQYF
TRBD2 20 NA TRBJ2-1 TRBV5-1 TGCGCCAGCAGCTCTATCATGACTCCCGGGACTAGCGGGAGGGACAATGAGCAGTTCTTC CASSSIMTPGTSGRDNEQFF
NA 12 few TRBJ1-1 TRBV5-4 TGTGCCAGCAGCTTGTCGAGTAACAAAGCTTTCTTT CASSLSSNKAFF
TRBD1 15 NA TRBJ2-7 TRBV6-6 TGTGCCAGCAGTTACTGGGACAGGGGGCGCTACGAGCAGTACTTC CASSYWDRGRYEQYF
NA 13 NA TRBJ2-1 TRBV6-5 TGTGCCAGTGCGGGGACCTCGCGGGATGAGCAGTTCTTC CASAGTSRDEQFF
NA 13 NA TRBJ2-7 TRBV9 TGTGCCAGCAGCGTAGGGCCAAGCAGCGAGCAGTACTTC CASSVGPSSEQYF
NA 9 few TRBJ1-5 TRBV2 TGTGCCAGCCGTCAGCCCCAGCATTTT CASRQPQHF
NA 12 NA TRBJ2-7 TRBV2 TGTGCCAGCGTGCGGGTTTTGGGCGAGCAGTACTTC CASVRVLGEQYF
NA 14 NA TRBJ2-7 TRBV6-5 TGTGCCAGCAGTTACAGTGGAATCTCCTACGAGCAGTACTTC CASSYSGISYEQYF
NA 16 NA TRBJ2-7 TRBV2 TGTGCCAGCAGTGAAGCTCTACAGGGTAACCCCTACGAGCAGTACTTC CASSEALQGNPYEQYF
TRBD1 15 once TRBJ2-5 TRBV6-5 TGTGCCAGCAGTCAGGGGACAGGGGGTTGGGAGACCCAGTACTTC CASSQGTGGWETQYF
NA 15 NA TRBJ2-1 TRBV29-1 TGCAGCGTTGAGGGGGTCCCAGGGGCAGTAAATGAGCAGTTCTTC CSVEGVPGAVNEQFF
TRBD1 13 few TRBJ1-1 TRBV9 TGTGCCAGCACAAAGGGGGCGGACACTGAAGCTTTCTTT CASTKGADTEAFF
NA 13 NA TRBJ1-5 TRBV30 TGTGCCTGGAGTGGGCAGGGCAATCAGCCCCAGCATTTT CAWSGQGNQPQHF
NA 14 NA TRBJ1-1 TRBV7-9 TGTGCCAGCAGCCATCCCCAGGGGACAAATGAAGCTTTCTTT CASSHPQGTNEAFF
TRBD1 17 NA TRBJ1-4 TRBV5-6 TGTGCCAGCAGCTCGGACAGGGCCGGTTTACTTAGTGAAAAACTGTTTTTT CASSSDRAGLLSEKLFF
NA 13 NA TRBJ2-1 TRBV2 TGTGCCAGCAGTGCCAACCCCTACAATGAGCAGTTCTTC CASSANPYNEQFF
NA 13 once TRBJ2-7 TRBV6-5 TGTGCCAGCAGTTATGGGAGTACCTACGAGCAGTACTTC CASSYGSTYEQYF
NA 15 NA TRBJ1-1 TRBV27 TGTGCCAGCAGCACTTATGTTCTAGTGAACACTGAAGCTTTCTTT CASSTYVLVNTEAFF
TRBD2 15 few TRBJ2-3 TRBV7-3 TGTGCCAGCAGCTCCCGGACTAGCGGGACAGATACGCAGTATTTT CASSSRTSGTDTQYF
NA 14 NA TRBJ1-2 TRBV7-3 TGTGCCAGCAGCCCCCGGGCAGGGGACTATGGCTACACCTTC CASSPRAGDYGYTF
TRBD2 16 NA TRBJ2-1 TRBV2 TGTGCCAGCAGTGAAAAGGGACTAGCTTTTGTAAATGAGCAGTTCTTC CASSEKGLAFVNEQFF
TRBD2 11 NA TRBJ2-2 TRBV6-6 TGTGCCGGGGGGGGTACCGGGGAGCTGTTTTTT CAGGGTGELFF
NA 15 NA TRBJ2-1 TRBV11-2 TGTGCCAGCAGCCACCGGGACACAGTTTACAATGAGCAGTTCTTC CASSHRDTVYNEQFF
NA 15 NA TRBJ1-1 TRBV9 TGTGCCAGCACCCTGAGCCCTAGCTCTAACACTGAAGCTTTCTTT CASTLSPSSNTEAFF
NA 15 NA TRBJ1-2 TRBV5-6 TGTGCCAGCAGCTTATGGCAGGGTTCTAACTATGGCTACACCTTC CASSLWQGSNYGYTF
TRBD1 16 NA TRBJ1-4 TRBV18 TGTGCCAGCTCACGGGGACAGGGCTTGGGTAATGAAAAACTGTTTTTT CASSRGQGLGNEKLFF
NA 13 NA TRBJ2-7 TRBV25-1 TGTGCCAGCAGGGACGGCCGGTGGCTCGAGCAGTACTTC CASRDGRWLEQYF
NA 15 NA TRBJ2-2 TRBV6-5 TGTGCCAGCAGACCCGCTCCTAGTAACACCGGGGAGCTGTTTTTT CASRPAPSNTGELFF
TRBD2 15 NA TRBJ2-2 TRBV4-2 TGTGCCAGCAGACAACCGGGAGGGCCGACCGGGGAGCTGTTTTTT CASRQPGGPTGELFF
TRBD1 13 NA TRBJ1-2 TRBV7-9 TGTGCCAGCAGCTTAGAACAGGGGCAAGGCTACACCTTC CASSLEQGQGYTF
NA 14 NA TRBJ2-5 TRBV4-3 TGCGCCAGCAGCCAAGGGGGGGGGCCCAAGACCCAGTACTTC CASSQGGGPKTQYF